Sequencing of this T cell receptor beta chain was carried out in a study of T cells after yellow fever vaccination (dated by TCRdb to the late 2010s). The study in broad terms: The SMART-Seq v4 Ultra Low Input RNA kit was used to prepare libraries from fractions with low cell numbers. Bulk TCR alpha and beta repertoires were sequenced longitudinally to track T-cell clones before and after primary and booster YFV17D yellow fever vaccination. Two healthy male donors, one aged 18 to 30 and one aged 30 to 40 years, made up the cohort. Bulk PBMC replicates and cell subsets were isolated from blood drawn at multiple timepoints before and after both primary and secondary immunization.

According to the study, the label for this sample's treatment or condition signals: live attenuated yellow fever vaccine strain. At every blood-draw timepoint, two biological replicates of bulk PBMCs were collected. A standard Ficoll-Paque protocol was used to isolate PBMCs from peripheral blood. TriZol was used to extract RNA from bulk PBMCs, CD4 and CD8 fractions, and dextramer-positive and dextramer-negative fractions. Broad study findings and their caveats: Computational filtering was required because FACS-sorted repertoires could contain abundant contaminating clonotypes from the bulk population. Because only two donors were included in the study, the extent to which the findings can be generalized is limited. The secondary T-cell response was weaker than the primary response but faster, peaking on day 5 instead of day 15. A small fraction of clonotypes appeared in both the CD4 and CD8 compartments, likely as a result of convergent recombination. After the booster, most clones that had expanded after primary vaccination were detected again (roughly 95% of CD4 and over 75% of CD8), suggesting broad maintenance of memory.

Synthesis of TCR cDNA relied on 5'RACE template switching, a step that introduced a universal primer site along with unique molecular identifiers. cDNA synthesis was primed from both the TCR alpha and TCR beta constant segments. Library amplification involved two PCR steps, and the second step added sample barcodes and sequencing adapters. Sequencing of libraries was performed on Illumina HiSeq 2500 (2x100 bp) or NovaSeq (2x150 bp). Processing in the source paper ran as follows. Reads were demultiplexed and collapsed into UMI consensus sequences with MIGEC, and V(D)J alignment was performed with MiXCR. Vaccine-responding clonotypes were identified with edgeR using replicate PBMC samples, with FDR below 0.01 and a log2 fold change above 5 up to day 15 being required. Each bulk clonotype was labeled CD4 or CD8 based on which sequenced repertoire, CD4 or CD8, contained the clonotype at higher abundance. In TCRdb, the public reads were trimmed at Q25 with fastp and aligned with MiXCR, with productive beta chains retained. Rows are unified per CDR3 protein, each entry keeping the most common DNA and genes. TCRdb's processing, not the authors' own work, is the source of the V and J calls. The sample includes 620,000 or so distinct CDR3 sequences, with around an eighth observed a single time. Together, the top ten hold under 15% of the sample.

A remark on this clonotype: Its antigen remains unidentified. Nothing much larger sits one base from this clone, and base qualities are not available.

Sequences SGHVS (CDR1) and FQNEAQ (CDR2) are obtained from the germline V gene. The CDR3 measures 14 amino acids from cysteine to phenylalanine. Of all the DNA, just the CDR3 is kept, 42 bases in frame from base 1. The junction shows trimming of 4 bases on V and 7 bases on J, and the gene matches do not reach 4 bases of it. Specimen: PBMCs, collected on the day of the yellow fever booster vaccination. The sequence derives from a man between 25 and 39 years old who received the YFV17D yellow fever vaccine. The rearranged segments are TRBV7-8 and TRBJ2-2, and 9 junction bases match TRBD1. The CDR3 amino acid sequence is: CASSYRGPGGELFF. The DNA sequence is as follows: TGTGCCAGCAGCTACAGGGGGCCGGGCGGGGAGCTGTTTTTT.